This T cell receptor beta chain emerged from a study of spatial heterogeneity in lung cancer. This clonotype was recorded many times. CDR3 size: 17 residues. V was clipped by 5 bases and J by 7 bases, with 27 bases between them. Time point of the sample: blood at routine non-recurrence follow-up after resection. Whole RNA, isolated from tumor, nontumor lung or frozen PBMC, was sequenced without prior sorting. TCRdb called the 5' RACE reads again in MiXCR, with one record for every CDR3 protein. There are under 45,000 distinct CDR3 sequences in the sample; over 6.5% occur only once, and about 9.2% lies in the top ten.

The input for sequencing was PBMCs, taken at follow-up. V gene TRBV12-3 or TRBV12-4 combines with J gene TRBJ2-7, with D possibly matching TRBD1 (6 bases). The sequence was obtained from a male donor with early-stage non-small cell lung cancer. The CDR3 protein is CASSPPGQRDPTREQYF. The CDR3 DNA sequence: TGTGCCAGCAGTCCCCCGGGACAACGGGACCCTACGAGGGAGCAGTACTTC.